Listed here are 14 T cell receptor beta chains from one sample, sequenced in a study of blood T cell repertoires in COVID-19. Measured with immunoSEQ multiplex PCR; TCRdb has only the in-frame clones, and not every one. The repertoire holds around 300,000 clones, with 70% to 90% as singletons. The material sequenced was peripheral blood. These receptors were taken from an older woman with acute or convalescent COVID-19.

V is TRBV2 and J is TRBJ2-3; TRBD1 matches 9 bases. CDR1 SNHLY and CDR2 FYNNEI come from the germline V gene. The CDR3 extends over 14 amino acids. The V gene end was trimmed by 7 bases and the J gene end by 2 bases; junction bases not matched to a gene: 4. This CDR3 is CASKGQGATDTQYF. The CDR3 DNA follows: TGTGCCAGCAAGGGACAGGGTGCCACAGATACGCAGTATTTT. The whole variable domain, remainder taken from reference TRBV2 and TRBJ2-3, is EPEVTQTPSHQVTQMGQEVILRCVPISNHLYFYWYRQILGQKVEFLVSFYNNEISEKSEIFDDQFSVERPDGSNFTLKIRSTKLEDSAMYFCASKGQGATDTQYFGPGTRLTVL.

The gene calls are TRBV2 and TRBJ1-5; D is perhaps TRBD1 (5 bases). The length of the CDR3 is 15 residues. Trimming left V 11 bases short and J 7 bases short, with 24 bases between. Germline CDR1 SNHLY, CDR2 FYNNEI. The CDR3: CAGSPRGVEGQPQHF. CDR3 nucleotide sequence: TGTGCCGGCTCTCCTCGGGGGGTAGAGGGCCAGCCCCAGCATTTT.

This clone showed up just once. The V and J genes are TRBV2 and TRBJ1-3; TRBD1 aligns across 7 bases. The CDR3 covers 15 residues. Germline values: CDR1 SNHLY, CDR2 FYNNEI. Trimming at V came to 7 bases and at J to 0 bases, leaving 6 bases not matched to a gene. CDR3 in DNA: TGTGCCAGCAAGGGACAGCGTAACTCTGGAAACACCATATATTTT. It translates to CASKGQRNSGNTIYF.

The V call is TRBV5-6, the J call TRBJ2-1; 13 nucleotides align to TRBD2. V lost 3 bases and J lost 4; bases outside the gene matches: 4. Germline assignment: CDR1 SGHDT and CDR2 YYEEEE. This CDR3 region has 16 residues. The CDR3 region is CASSYGLAGEYNEQFF. The CDR3 bases are TGTGCCAGCAGCTATGGACTAGCGGGGGAGTACAATGAGCAGTTCTTC.

This clone was seen a single time. The chain couples TRBV6-5 to TRBJ1-3; D not certain. V was clipped by 7 bases and J by 1 base, with 14 bases between them. The CDR3 extends over 15 amino acids. Per germline, CDR1 MNHEY and CDR2 SVGAGI. CDR3 sequence: CASTQVSTSGNTIYF. For the CDR3, the DNA is TGTGCCAGCACCCAGGTTTCTACATCTGGAAACACCATATATTTT.

This clone appeared once. V and J are TRBV18 and TRBJ1-6; TRBD1 agrees at 9 bases. This CDR3 has 18 residues. The germline V gene encodes CDR1 KGHSH and CDR2 LQKENI. Losses at the gene ends were 5 bases for V and 10 bases for J; bases not matched to a gene: 18. The CDR3 nucleotides are TGTGCCAGCTCAAAAGGCCTTCTCACCGGGACAGGGAGATCACCCCTCCACTTT. Protein product: CASSKGLLTGTGRSPLHF.

The rearrangement links TRBV7-3 to TRBJ1-2; a weak D match, TRBD1 (5 bases). V was shortened by 2 bases and J by 8 bases, with 12 bases between the two germline ends. The CDR3 is 13 amino acids. From germline, CDR1 is SGHTA and CDR2 FQGTGA. CDR3 coding DNA: TGTGCCAGCAGCTTATCCCCAGGGTCCGGCTACACCTTC. It codes for CASSLSPGSGYTF.

This chain joins TRBV6-1 and TRBJ1-2; unclear D gene. Germline V CDR1 and CDR2: MNHNS, SASEGT. V was trimmed by 2 bases and J by 0 bases, leaving 16 bases between them. This CDR3 contains 17 residues. This chain's CDR3 is CASSEYSLGRSNYGYTF. DNA for the CDR3: TGTGCCAGCAGTGAATACTCCCTGGGCAGATCTAACTATGGCTACACCTTC.

The chain carries TRBV13 and TRBJ1-3, with D possibly matching TRBD1 (5 bases). V lost 1 base to trimming and J lost 4 bases, with 14 bases between them. This CDR3 spans 16 amino acids. In germline, CDR1 is PRHDT, CDR2 FYEKMQ (reference sequence). DNA for the CDR3: TGTGCCAGCAGCTTAGAGGCGGGGGAGGCCGGAAACACCATATATTTT. Protein: CASSLEAGEAGNTIYF.

In regard to this clone: In the same sample, other DNA sequences code for this CDR3. V gene TRBV6-5 combines with J gene TRBJ1-2, with 8 bases that match TRBD1. V dropped 0 bases and J dropped 4; count of bases not matched to a gene: 4. This CDR3 has 15 amino acids. Germline V gene lookup returns CDR1 MNHEY and CDR2 SVGAGI. CDR3 residues: CASSYSRQGAYGYTF. DNA of the CDR3: TGTGCCAGCAGTTACTCGCGGCAGGGGGCCTATGGCTACACCTTC.

This sequence joins TRBV7-9 and TRBJ1-5; no reliable D call. The CDR3 contains 13 residues. Trimming removed 1 base at V and 11 bases at J, with 12 bases between. Germline lookup yields CDR1 SEHNR and CDR2 FQNEAQ (reference sequence). In DNA, the CDR3 is TGTGCCAGCAGCTTAGGTCTGGGCATGACCCAGCATTTT. This codes for CASSLGLGMTQHF.

This rearrangement joins TRBV7-2 to TRBJ2-6; D is undetermined. The CDR3 is 15 amino acids. Germline CDR1 is SGHTA and CDR2 is FQGNSA. With 0 bases removed from V and 4 bases from J, the gap between germline ends came to 7 bases. The CDR3 reads CASSLARGGANVLTF. The CDR3 DNA reads as TGTGCCAGCAGCTTAGCGCGAGGAGGGGCCAACGTCCTGACTTTC. The complete variable domain, with remaining parts taken from reference TRBV7-2 and TRBJ2-6, reads GAGVSQSPSNKVTEKGKDVELRCDPISGHTALYWYRQSLGQGLEFLIYFQGNSAPDKSGLPSDRFSAERTGGSVSTLTIQRTQQEDSAVYLCASSLARGGANVLTFGAGSRLTVL.

The chain combines TRBV5-1 with TRBJ2-7; D perhaps matches TRBD1 (6 bases). The CDR3 runs to 16 residues. V was pared by 0 bases and J by 6 bases, with 19 bases between. Germline values: CDR1 SGHRS, CDR2 YFSETQ. CDR3: CASSLGRQVLDVEQYF. The DNA for the CDR3 is TGCGCCAGCAGCTTGGGCCGACAGGTTTTGGACGTCGAGCAGTACTTC.

CDR3 loop: CASSPGQMNTEAFF. The CDR3 bases are TGTGCCAGCAGCCCCGGACAGATGAACACTGAAGCTTTCTTT. The chain links TRBV11-2 to TRBJ1-1; D may be TRBD1 (6 bases). Per the germline V gene, CDR1 is SGHAT and CDR2 is FQNNGV. V was cut by 5 bases and J by 0 bases, with 10 bases left in between. The CDR3 consists of 14 residues. The variable domain in full, completed from reference TRBV11-2 and TRBJ1-1, reads EAGVAQSPRYKIIEKRQSVAFWCNPISGHATLYWYQQILGQGPKLLIQFQNNGVVDDSQLPKDRFSAERLKGVDSTLKIQPAKLEDSAVYLCASSPGQMNTEAFFGQGTRLTVV.